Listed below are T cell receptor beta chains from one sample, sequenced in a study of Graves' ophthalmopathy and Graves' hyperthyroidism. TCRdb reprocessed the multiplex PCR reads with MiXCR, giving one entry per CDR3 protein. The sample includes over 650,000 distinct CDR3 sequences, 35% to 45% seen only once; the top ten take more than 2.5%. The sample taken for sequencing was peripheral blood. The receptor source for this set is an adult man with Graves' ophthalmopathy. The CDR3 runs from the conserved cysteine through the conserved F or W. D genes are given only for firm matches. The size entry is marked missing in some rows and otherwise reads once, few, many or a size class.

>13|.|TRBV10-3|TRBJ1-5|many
TGTGCCATCAGGGCAGGGGTGGAACAGCCCCAGCATTTT
CAIRAGVEQPQHF
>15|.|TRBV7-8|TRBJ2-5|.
TGTGCCAGCAGCTTCCAGGGAGTTGGGGATCAGCCCCAGTACTTC
CASSFQGVGDQPQYF
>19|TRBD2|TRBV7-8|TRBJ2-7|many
TGTGCCAGCAGCTTAGCTCCGGGACTAGCGGGCCCGCGAACCTACGAGCAGTACTTC
CASSLAPGLAGPRTYEQYF
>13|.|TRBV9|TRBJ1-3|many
TGTGCCAGCAGTGTCGGGACTGGAAACACCATATATTTT
CASSVGTGNTIYF
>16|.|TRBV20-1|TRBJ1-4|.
TGCAGTGCTAGAGCTAGAACTTCCTCTGGGGGGCAGGGGATGTTTTTT
CSARARTSSGGQGMFF
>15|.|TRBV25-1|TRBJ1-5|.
TGTGCCAACAAGGGGTCAGACGATAGCAATCAGCCCCAGCATTTT
CANKGSDDSNQPQHF
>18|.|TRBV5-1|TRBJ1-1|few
TGTGCCAGCAGCCCTCCCCTAGGTGAAGGTGTGGAAAACACTGAAGCTTTCTTT
CASSPPLGEGVENTEAFF
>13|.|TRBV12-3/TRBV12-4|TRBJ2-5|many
TGTGCCAGCAGTTTGTTTGGCCTTGAGACCCAGTACTTC
CASSLFGLETQYF
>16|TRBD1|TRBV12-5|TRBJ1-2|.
TGTGCCAGCAGTTACTCCCCAGGGGGACGACTATTTGGCTACACCTTC
CASSYSPGGRLFGYTF
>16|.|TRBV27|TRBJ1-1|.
TGTGCCAGCAGTTCCGCAGGAGGATTGTCGAACACTGAAGCTTTCTTT
CASSSAGGLSNTEAFF
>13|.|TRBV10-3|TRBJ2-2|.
TGTGCCATCAGTGACGTTACCACCGGGGAGCTGTTTTTT
CAISDVTTGELFF
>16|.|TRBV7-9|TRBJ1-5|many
TGTGCCAGCAGCCCTACGTCCGCGTCTATCAATCAGCCCCAGCATTTT
CASSPTSASINQPQHF
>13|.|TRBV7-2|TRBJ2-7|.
TGCGCCGGCAGCCAAGAGCGCGACGCCGAGCAGTACTTC
CAGSQERDAEQYF
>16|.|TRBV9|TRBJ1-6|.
TGTGCCAGCAGTTTACTACCGGGGGCGTATAATTCACCCCTCCACTTT
CASSLLPGAYNSPLHF
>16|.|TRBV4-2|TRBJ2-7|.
TGTGCCAGCAGCCACCTGACAGGTGACCCTACGGGGGAGCAGTACTTC
CASSHLTGDPTGEQYF